The sequence of this T cell receptor (beta chain) was determined in a study of patients and donors after allogeneic stem cell transplantation. TCRdb ran MiXCR on the RT-PCR reads and lists one entry per CDR3 protein. This table has fewer than 180,000 distinct CDR3 sequences, roughly two fifths appearing once. The CDR3 covers 14 residues. V lost 6 bases, J lost 6 bases, and 9 bases stayed unmatched. CDR1 and CDR2 from the germline V gene are KGHSH and LQKENI. This TCR was recovered from a human donor who was either an allogeneic HSCT recipient or a stem cell or donor lymphocyte infusion donor (not recorded which). It is not recorded whose cells these are; they may come from a transplant donor. The chain recombines TRBV18 with TRBJ1-1; 8 bases map to TRBD1. The sequenced sample consisted of blood, either unsorted or a sorted T cell fraction (not recorded which). CDR3 in amino acids: CASSGQGERAEAFF. The CDR3 nucleotides are TGTGCCAGCTCCGGACAGGGAGAAAGGGCTGAAGCTTTCTTT. Supplemented by reference TRBV18 and TRBJ1-1, the full variable domain reads NAGVMQNPRHLVRRRGQEARLRCSPMKGHSHVYWYRQLPEEGLKFMVYLQKENIIDESGMPKERFSAEFPKEGPSILRIQQVVRGDSAAYFCASSGQGERAEAFFGQGTRLTVV.